Shown below are 11 T cell receptor beta chains from a single sample sequenced in a study of control samples from healthy donors and cancer patients. Sequencing used immunoSEQ multiplex PCR; TCRdb keeps in-frame clones, though not all of them. The repertoire holds tens of thousands of clones, with roughly 90% as singletons. What was sequenced was PBMCs. These receptors were collected from a middle-aged woman with head and neck cancer.

The chain has TRBV14 and TRBJ2-5; D remains unclear. V was pared by 1 base and J by 1 base, with 13 bases between. The CDR3 runs to 16 residues. Germline lookup yields CDR1 SGHDN and CDR2 FVKESK. DNA of the CDR3: TGTGCCAGCAGCCAAGGACTTGAACTAAGCCAAGAGACCCAGTACTTC. It encodes CASSQGLELSQETQYF.

This clone was observed once. The chain is built from TRBV6-4 and TRBJ1-2; 7 bases align to TRBD1. The CDR3 totals 14 residues. J was trimmed by 5 bases and V by 6 bases; bases with no gene match: 9. From germline, CDR1 is MRHNA and CDR2 SNTAGT. CDR3 sequence: CASRDPTGKYGYTF. Written as DNA, the CDR3 is TGTGCCAGCAGAGACCCGACAGGGAAATATGGCTACACCTTC.

The chain has TRBV7-8 and TRBJ1-1; tentative D call: TRBD1 (6 bases). The CDR3 loop spans 14 amino acids. Germline CDR1 is SGHVS and CDR2 is FQNEAQ. The V end was cut by 3 bases, the J end by 1 base, with 9 bases between. CDR3 region: CASSFGTSNTEAFF. CDR3 coding DNA: TGTGCCAGCAGCTTCGGGACATCGAACACTGAAGCTTTCTTT.

This chain connects TRBV20-1 to TRBJ1-2; TRBD1 matches at 7 bases. Unmatched junction bases numbered 8, after V lost 3 bases and J lost 10 bases. The CDR3 has 12 residues. Germline values: CDR1 DFQATT, CDR2 SNEGSKA (reference sequence). CDR3 nucleotides: TGCAGTGCTAGTCCCGACAGGGCGATCTACACCTTC. Translated, it gives CSASPDRAIYTF.

The chain carries TRBV3-1 (or the pseudogene TRBV3-2) and TRBJ1-6; D is uncertain. V lost 3 bases, J lost 5 bases, and 8 bases lay in between. The CDR3 is 14 residues long. Per germline, CDR1 LGHDT and CDR2 YNNKEL (reference sequence). The chain's CDR3 is CASSQAINNSPLHF. The CDR3 DNA sequence: TGTGCCAGCAGCCAGGCCATTAATAATTCACCCCTCCACTTT.

V gene TRBV19 combines with J gene TRBJ2-1; tentatively, D is TRBD2 (7 bases). CDR1 LNHDA and CDR2 SQIVND come from the germline V gene (reference sequence). CDR3 length: 14 residues. Trimming cost V 1 base and J 8 bases, with 12 bases left between them. In DNA form, the CDR3 reads TGTGCCAGTAGTATAGGAGGGGGGGTGTATGAGCAGTTCTTC. Translation gives CASSIGGGVYEQFF.

This chain uses TRBV6-6 with TRBJ1-4, with no clear D. Germline loops: CDR1 MNHNY, CDR2 SVGAGI (reference sequence). The CDR3 runs 10 residues. V was cut by 7 bases and J by 5 bases, with 2 bases left in between. Here the CDR3 reads CASKNEKLFF. The CDR3 region has the DNA TGTGCCAGCAAAAATGAAAAACTGTTTTTT.

The gene calls are TRBV6-5 and TRBJ2-7, with TRBD2 matching 11 bases. CDR3 length equals 15 residues. Trimming cost V 6 bases and J 4 bases; bases outside gene matches: 8. In germline, CDR1 is MNHEY, CDR2 SVGAGI. The CDR3 sequence is CASRSRLAGFYEQYF. The CDR3 nucleotides read TGTGCCAGCAGATCAAGACTAGCGGGATTTTACGAGCAGTACTTC.

The V call is TRBV19, the J call TRBJ1-2; a possible D gene is TRBD1 (5 bases). Looked up from germline, CDR1 is LNHDA and CDR2 is SQIVND (reference sequence). This CDR3 comprises 18 residues. Trimming cost V 5 bases and J 0 bases, with 22 bases left between them. The CDR3 DNA sequence: TGTGCCAGTAGTCGGACGAACGGGGGGGGTAGAGCTAACTATGGCTACACCTTC. It codes for CASSRTNGGGRANYGYTF.

The genes are TRBV3-1 (or the pseudogene TRBV3-2) and TRBJ2-1; no firm D call. Per the germline V gene, CDR1 is LGHDT and CDR2 is YNNKEL (reference sequence). V lost 3 bases and J 9 bases, leaving 6 bases between the germline ends. This CDR3 comprises 11 residues. CDR3 nucleotide sequence: TGTGCCAGCAGCCATGTTGGTGAGCAGTTCTTC. Its protein product is CASSHVGEQFF.

This chain connects TRBV6-1 to TRBJ2-3; 9 positions match TRBD2. V lost 2 bases and J lost 0; bases outside the gene matches: 9. Germline lookup yields CDR1 MNHNS and CDR2 SASEGT. This CDR3 has 18 residues. CDR3: CASSEWSSGSLSTDTQYF. CDR3 nucleotide sequence: TGTGCCAGCAGTGAATGGAGTAGCGGGAGCTTAAGCACAGATACGCAGTATTTT.